This T cell receptor (beta chain) originates from a study of blood T cell repertoires in COVID-19. Across the study: Sources were T cells, B-cell-depleted T cells, or PBMCs; the material itself was cDNA or gDNA.

This CDR3 is built from 13 residues. V dropped 10 bases and J dropped 7; count of bases not matched to a gene: 8. Participants were aged 18 to 89 years from some 24 US areas. Participants had their cohort set by participant-reported clinical history. Sequenced by immunoSEQ multiplex PCR; TCRdb stores in-frame clones only, minus some. The data hold about 220,000 clones, with 85% to 90% observed a single time. The chain employs TRBV12-3 or TRBV12-4 and TRBJ1-4, with 8 bases fitting TRBD1. This clonotype originated in a woman between 18 and 29 years old in a cohort exposed to, infected with or recovered from COVID-19 (not recorded which). Material: PBMCs or T cells enriched from blood (not recorded which). CDR3 in DNA: TGTGCCACCACCGGGACAGGAGTTGAAAAACTGTTTTTT. Amino acid sequence: CATTGTGVEKLFF.